Included here is one TCR beta chain sequence, with context. V gave up 0 bases and J gave up 7 bases, with 14 bases separating them. Looked up from germline, CDR1 is SGHDT and CDR2 is YYEEEE. CDR3 size: 14 residues. The source of the sample is a study of blood T cell repertoires in COVID-19. The overall study: There were acute and convalescent COVID-19 samples, and they came from the United States, Italy and Spain. T cells, B-cell-depleted T cells, or PBMCs provided the cDNA or gDNA that served as material.

Under the authors' procedure: Reference gene primer amplification gave estimated nucleated cell counts. TCRdb keeps only in-frame clones here, not all; method: immunoSEQ multiplex PCR. The V and J calls and clone size are taken from that table; D and trimming were inferred from the DNA. The table lists 150,000 to 200,000 clones, more than 70% of them singletons. This receptor was taken from a woman in her 70s who had recovered from COVID-19. The rearrangement uses TRBV5-6 and TRBJ2-7, with D possibly TRBD2 on 8 matching bases. Sample: peripheral blood. The CDR3 reads CASSLEGASGEQYF. The CDR3 nucleotides read TGTGCCAGCAGCTTGGAGGGGGCTAGCGGGGAGCAGTACTTC. The complete variable domain, with remaining parts taken from reference TRBV5-6 and TRBJ2-7, reads DAGVTQSPTHLIKTRGQQVTLRCSPKSGHDTVSWYQQALGQGPQFIFQYYEEEERQRGNFPDRFSGHQFPNYSSELNVNALLLGDSALYLCASSLEGASGEQYFGPGTRLTVT.